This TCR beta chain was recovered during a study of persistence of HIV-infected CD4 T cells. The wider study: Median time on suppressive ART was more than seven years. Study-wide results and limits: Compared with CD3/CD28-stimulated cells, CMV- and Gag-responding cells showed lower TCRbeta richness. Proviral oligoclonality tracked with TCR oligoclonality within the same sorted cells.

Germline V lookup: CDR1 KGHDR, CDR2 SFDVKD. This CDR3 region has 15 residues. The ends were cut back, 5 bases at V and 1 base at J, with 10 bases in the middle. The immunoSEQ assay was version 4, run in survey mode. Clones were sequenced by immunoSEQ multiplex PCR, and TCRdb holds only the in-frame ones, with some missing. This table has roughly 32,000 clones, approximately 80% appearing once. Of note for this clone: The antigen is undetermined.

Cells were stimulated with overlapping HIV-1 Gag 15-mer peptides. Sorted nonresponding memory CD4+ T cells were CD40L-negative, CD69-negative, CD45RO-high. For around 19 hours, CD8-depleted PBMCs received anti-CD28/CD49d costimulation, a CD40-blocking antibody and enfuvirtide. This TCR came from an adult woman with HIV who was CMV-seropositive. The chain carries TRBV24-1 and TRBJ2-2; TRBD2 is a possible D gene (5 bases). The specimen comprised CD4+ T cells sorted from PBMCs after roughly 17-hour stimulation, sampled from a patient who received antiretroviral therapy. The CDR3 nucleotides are TGTGCCACCAGTGGAGGGAAGAGGAACACCGGGGAGCTGTTTTTT. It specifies CATSGGKRNTGELFF.